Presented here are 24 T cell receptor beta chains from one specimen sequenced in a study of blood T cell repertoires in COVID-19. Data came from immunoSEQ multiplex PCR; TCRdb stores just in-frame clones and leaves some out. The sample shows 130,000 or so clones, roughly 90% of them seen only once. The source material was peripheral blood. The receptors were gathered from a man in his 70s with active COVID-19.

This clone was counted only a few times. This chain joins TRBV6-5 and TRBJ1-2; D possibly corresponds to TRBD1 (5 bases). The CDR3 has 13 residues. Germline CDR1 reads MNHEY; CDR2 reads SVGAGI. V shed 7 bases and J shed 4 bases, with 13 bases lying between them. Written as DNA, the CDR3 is TGTGCCAGCATCTCTAGGACAAGCTATGGCTACACCTTC. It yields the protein CASISRTSYGYTF.

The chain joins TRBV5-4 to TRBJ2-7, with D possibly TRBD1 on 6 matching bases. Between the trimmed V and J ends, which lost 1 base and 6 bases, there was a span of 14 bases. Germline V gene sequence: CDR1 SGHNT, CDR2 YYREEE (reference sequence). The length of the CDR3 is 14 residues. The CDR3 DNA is TGTGCCAGCAGCTTGAGGCAGGGGACGGGCGAGCAGTACTTC. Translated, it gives CASSLRQGTGEQYF.

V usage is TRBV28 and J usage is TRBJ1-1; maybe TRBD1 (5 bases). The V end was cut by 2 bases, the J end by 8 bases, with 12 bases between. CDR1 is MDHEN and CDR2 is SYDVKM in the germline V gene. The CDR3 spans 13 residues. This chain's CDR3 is CASSLLQTEEAFF. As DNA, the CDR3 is TGTGCCAGCAGTTTACTTCAGACAGAAGAAGCTTTCTTT.

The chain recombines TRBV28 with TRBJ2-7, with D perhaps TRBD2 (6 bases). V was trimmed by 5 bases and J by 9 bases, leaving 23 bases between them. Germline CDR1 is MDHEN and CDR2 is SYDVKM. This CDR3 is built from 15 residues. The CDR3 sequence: CASSPLGTPGTMQYF. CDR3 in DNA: TGTGCCAGCAGTCCATTAGGGACTCCGGGAACGATGCAGTACTTC.

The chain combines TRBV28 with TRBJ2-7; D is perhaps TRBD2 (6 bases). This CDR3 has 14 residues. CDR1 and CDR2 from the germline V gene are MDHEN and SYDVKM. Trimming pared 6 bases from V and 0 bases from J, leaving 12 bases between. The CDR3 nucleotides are TGTGCCAGCAGCCCACGGGAGAGCTCCTACGAGCAGTACTTC. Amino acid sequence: CASSPRESSYEQYF.

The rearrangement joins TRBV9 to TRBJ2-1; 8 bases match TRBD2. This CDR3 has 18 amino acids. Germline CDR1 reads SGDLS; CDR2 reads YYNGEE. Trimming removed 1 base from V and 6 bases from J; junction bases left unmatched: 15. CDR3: CASSVSIGGTSGLNEQFF. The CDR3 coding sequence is TGTGCCAGCAGCGTAAGCATCGGTGGAACTAGCGGTCTCAATGAGCAGTTCTTC.

The CDR3 nucleotides read TGTGCCAGCAGCGTAGGGACTAGCGGGGGTGGTTACGAGCAGTACTTC. Its translation: CASSVGTSGGGYEQYF. V gene TRBV9 combines with J gene TRBJ2-7; 13 bases line up with TRBD2. The germline gives CDR1 SGDLS, CDR2 YYNGEE. With V trimmed by 0 bases and J by 4 bases, 4 bases remained unmatched. The CDR3 is made up of 16 amino acids.

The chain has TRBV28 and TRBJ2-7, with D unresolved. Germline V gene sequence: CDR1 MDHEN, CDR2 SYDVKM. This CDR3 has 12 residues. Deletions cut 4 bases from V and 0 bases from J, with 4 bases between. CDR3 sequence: CASSSVSYEQYF. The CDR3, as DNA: TGTGCCAGCAGTTCTGTCTCCTACGAGCAGTACTTC.

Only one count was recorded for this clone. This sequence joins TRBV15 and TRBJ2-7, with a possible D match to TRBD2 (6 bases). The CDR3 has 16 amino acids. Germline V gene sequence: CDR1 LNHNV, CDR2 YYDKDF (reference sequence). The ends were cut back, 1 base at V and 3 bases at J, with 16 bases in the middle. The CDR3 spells CATSRVGGSYIYEQYF. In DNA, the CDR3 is TGTGCCACCAGCAGAGTGGGGGGAAGCTATATCTACGAGCAGTACTTC.

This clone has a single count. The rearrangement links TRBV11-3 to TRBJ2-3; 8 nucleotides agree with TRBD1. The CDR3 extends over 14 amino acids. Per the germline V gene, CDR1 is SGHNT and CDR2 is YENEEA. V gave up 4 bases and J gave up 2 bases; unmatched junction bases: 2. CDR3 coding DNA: TGTGCCAGCAGCTCGGGACAGGACACAGATACGCAGTATTTT. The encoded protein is CASSSGQDTDTQYF.

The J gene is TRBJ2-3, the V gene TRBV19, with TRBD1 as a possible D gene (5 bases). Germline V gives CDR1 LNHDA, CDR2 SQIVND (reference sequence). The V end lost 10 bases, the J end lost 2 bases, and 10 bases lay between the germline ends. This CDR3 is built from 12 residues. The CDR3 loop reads CAIKTDTDTQYF. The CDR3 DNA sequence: TGTGCCATCAAGACAGACACAGATACGCAGTATTTT.

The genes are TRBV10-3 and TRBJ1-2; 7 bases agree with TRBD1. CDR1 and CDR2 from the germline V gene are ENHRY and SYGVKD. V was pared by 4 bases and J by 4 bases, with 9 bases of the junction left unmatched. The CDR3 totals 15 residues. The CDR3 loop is CAISVGQAAPYGYTF. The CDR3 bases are TGTGCCATCAGTGTCGGACAGGCCGCTCCCTATGGCTACACCTTC.

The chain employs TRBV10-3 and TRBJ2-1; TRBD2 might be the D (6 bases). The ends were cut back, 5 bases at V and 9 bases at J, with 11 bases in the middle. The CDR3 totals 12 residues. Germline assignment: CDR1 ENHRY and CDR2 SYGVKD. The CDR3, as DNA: TGTGCCATCAGTCCAGACGGGGGTGAGCAGTTCTTC. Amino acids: CAISPDGGEQFF.

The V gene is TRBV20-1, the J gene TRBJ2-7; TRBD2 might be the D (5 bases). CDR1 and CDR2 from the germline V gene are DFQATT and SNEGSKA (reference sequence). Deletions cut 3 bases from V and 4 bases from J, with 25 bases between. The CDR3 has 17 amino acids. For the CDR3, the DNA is TGCAGTGCTAGTCCGCTAGATCGAGTGCGAGGGTCTTACGAGCAGTACTTC. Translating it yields CSASPLDRVRGSYEQYF.

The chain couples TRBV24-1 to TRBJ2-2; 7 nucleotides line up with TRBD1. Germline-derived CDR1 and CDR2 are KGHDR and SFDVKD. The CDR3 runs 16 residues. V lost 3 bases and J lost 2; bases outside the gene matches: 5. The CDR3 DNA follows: TGTGCCACCAGTGATCCCGGGACAGCTAACACCGGGGAGCTGTTTTTT. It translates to CATSDPGTANTGELFF.

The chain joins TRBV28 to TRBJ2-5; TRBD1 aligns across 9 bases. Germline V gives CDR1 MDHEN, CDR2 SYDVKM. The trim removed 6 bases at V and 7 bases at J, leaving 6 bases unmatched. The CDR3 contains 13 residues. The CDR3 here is CASSQGQGRTQYF. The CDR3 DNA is TGTGCCAGCAGCCAGGGACAGGGAAGGACCCAGTACTTC. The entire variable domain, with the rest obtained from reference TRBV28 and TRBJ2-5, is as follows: DVKVTQSSRYLVKRTGEKVFLECVQDMDHENMFWYRQDPGLGLRLIYFSYDVKMKEKGDIPEGYSVSREKKERFSLILESASTNQTSMYLCASSQGQGRTQYFGPGTRLLVL.

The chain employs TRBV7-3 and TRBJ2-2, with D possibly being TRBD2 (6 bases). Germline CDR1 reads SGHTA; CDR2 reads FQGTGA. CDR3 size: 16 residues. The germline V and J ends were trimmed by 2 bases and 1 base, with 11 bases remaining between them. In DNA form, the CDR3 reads TGTGCCAGCAGCTTAGGGGCGGGAAAGAACACCGGGGAGCTGTTTTTT. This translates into CASSLGAGKNTGELFF.

In DNA form, the CDR3 reads TGCGCCAGCAGCCGTGGAAGCGGGGTCGGCACAGATACGCAGTATTTT. This sequence encodes CASSRGSGVGTDTQYF. The rearrangement uses TRBV5-1 and TRBJ2-3, with 7 nucleotides matching TRBD2. V gave up 4 bases and J gave up 1 base; unmatched junction bases: 9. Germline V gene data show CDR1 as SGHRS and CDR2 as YFSETQ. This CDR3 is 16 amino acids long.

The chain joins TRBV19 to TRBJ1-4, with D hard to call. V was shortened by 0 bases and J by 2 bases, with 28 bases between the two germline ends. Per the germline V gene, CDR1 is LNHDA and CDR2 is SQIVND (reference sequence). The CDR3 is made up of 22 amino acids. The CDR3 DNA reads TGTGCCAGTAGTATAGATCATTTCGCGAGCAACGCCAGAAGAGGGACTAATGAAAAACTGTTTTTT. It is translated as CASSIDHFASNARRGTNEKLFF.

The CDR3 here is CASSPSQSRTQYF. CDR3 bases: TGTGCCAGCAGCCCCTCTCAGTCACGTACGCAGTATTTT. The J gene is TRBJ2-3, the V gene TRBV7-2; no clear D gene. Germline CDR1 SGHTA, CDR2 FQGNSA. The CDR3 covers 13 residues. Deletions cut 5 bases from V and 8 bases from J, with 14 bases between.

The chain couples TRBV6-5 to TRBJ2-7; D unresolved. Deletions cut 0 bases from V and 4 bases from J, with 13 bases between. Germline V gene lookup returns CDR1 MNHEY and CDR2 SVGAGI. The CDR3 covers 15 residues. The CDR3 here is CASSYSTLPGYEQYF. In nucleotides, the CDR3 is TGTGCCAGCAGTTACTCGACCCTCCCCGGGTACGAGCAGTACTTC.

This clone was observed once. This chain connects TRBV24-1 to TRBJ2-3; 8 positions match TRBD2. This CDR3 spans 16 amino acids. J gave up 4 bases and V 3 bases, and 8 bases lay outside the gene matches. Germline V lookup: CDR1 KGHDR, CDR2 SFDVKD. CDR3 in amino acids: CATSDPAGGPADTQYF. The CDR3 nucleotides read TGTGCCACCAGTGATCCGGCGGGAGGACCGGCAGATACGCAGTATTTT.

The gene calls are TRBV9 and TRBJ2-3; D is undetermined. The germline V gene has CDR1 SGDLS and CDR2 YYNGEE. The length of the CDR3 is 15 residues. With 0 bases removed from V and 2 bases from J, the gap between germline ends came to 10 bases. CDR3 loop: CASSVGQSVTDTQYF. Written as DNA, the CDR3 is TGTGCCAGCAGCGTAGGGCAGTCTGTCACAGATACGCAGTATTTT.

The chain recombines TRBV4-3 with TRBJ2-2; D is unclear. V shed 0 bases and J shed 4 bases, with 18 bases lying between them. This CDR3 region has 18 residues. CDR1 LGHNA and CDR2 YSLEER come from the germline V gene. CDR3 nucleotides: TGCGCCAGCAGCCAAGACTTCCCCCGGGTCACGGGCACCGGGGAGCTGTTTTTT. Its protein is CASSQDFPRVTGTGELFF.